This T cell receptor beta chain was documented in a study of CD8 T cells in Susac syndrome. The germline V gene has CDR1 MNHEY and CDR2 SVGAGI. Trimming took 1 base from V and 2 from J, leaving 29 bases between them. The CDR3 has 21 residues. TCR beta sequencing covered blood CD8+ and CD4+ T cells. An input of about 0.5 to 1 ug of RNA was subjected to reverse transcription using random hexamers. Amplification of TCR beta CDR3 spanned 54 Vbeta and 13 Jbeta via immunoSEQ multiplex PCR. TCRdb recomputed calls from the immunoSEQ multiplex PCR reads with MiXCR, one row per CDR3 protein. The profile shows 330,000 or so distinct CDR3 sequences, about nine tenths of them singletons.

The chain carries TRBV6-5 and TRBJ1-2, with D perhaps matching TRBD1 (6 bases). Sequencing was carried out using CD8+ T cells from PBMCs. The source of this sequence is a human donor with multiple sclerosis. DNA of the CDR3: TGTGCCAGCAGTTACTTCCTGGGGTGGGGCTTAGGAACAAGGGGGAACTATGGCTACACCTTC. Its translation: CASSYFLGWGLGTRGNYGYTF.